This is a list of T cell receptor beta chains from one sample in a study of blood T cell repertoires in COVID-19. The protocol was immunoSEQ multiplex PCR, while the TCRdb copy is restricted to in-frame clones and leaves out a portion. The table has about 210,000 clones, more than 75% seen once. Sequencing was carried out using peripheral blood. The origin of the receptors is a woman aged 40 to 50 with acute or convalescent COVID-19. Both conserved end residues are part of each CDR3. A D gene is named only where the DNA matches it firmly. Clone size is shown for a subset of rows, as once, few, many or a class of expanded clone.

d_gene	abundance	j_gene	v_gene	CDR3aa	CDR3nt
TRBD1	NA	TRBJ1-6	TRBV13	CASSTGTAYNSPLHF	TGTGCCAGCAGCACCGGGACAGCCTATAATTCACCCCTCCACTTT
NA	NA	TRBJ2-2	TRBV5-1	CASSPLVGGTGELFF	TGCGCCAGCAGCCCCCTCGTTGGGGGGACCGGGGAGCTGTTTTTT
NA	NA	TRBJ2-1	TRBV7-2	CASSLEQANEQFF	TGTGCCAGCAGCTTAGAACAGGCCAATGAGCAGTTCTTC
TRBD1	NA	TRBJ1-3	TRBV19	CASSITGGGNTIYF	TGTGCCAGTAGCATCACAGGGGGCGGAAACACCATATATTTT
TRBD1	NA	TRBJ2-7	TRBV19	CASRSQGPPYEQYF	TGTGCCAGCAGATCACAGGGGCCCCCCTACGAGCAGTACTTC
NA	NA	TRBJ1-1	TRBV5-5	CASSFGLGRTEAFF	TGTGCCAGCAGCTTCGGGCTGGGGCGCACTGAAGCTTTCTTT
TRBD2	few	TRBJ2-3	TRBV4-1	CASSQDRSGGARDTQYF	TGCGCCAGCAGCCAAGATCGTAGCGGGGGGGCTCGAGATACGCAGTATTTT
NA	NA	TRBJ1-2	TRBV9	CASSASSGGTYGYTF	TGTGCCAGCAGCGCGTCCTCAGGCGGGACCTATGGCTACACCTTC
TRBD1	NA	TRBJ1-1	TRBV3-1/TRBV3-2	CASSPGTAGAWNTEAFF	TGTGCCAGCAGCCCCGGGACAGCGGGGGCGTGGAACACTGAAGCTTTCTTT
NA	NA	TRBJ2-7	TRBV18	CASSPLAGLDPYEQYF	TGTGCCAGCTCACCACTGGCGGGCCTAGACCCTTACGAGCAGTACTTC
NA	NA	TRBJ2-5	TRBV11-2	CASSLEPPWASEETQYF	TGTGCCAGCAGCTTAGAGCCCCCCTGGGCTAGCGAAGAGACCCAGTACTTC
TRBD1	NA	TRBJ2-1	TRBV4-1	CASSQERQGAAYNEQFF	TGCGCCAGCAGCCAAGAAAGACAGGGGGCGGCCTACAATGAGCAGTTCTTC
NA	NA	TRBJ1-1	TRBV5-1	CASRRSGGERNTEAFF	TGCGCCAGCCGTAGGTCAGGAGGGGAGAGAAACACTGAAGCTTTCTTT
TRBD1	NA	TRBJ2-7	TRBV6-1	CASSGGQGALFYEQYF	TGTGCCAGCAGTGGGGGACAGGGGGCCCTCTTTTACGAGCAGTACTTC
TRBD2	NA	TRBJ2-3	TRBV3-1/TRBV3-2	CASSQVTGGLAADTQYF	TGTGCCAGCAGCCAAGTTACCGGTGGACTAGCGGCAGATACGCAGTATTTT
TRBD1	NA	TRBJ1-2	TRBV2	CASRIRGRLYGYTF	TGTGCCAGCAGAATCAGGGGGCGTCTTTATGGCTACACCTTC
NA	few	TRBJ1-2	TRBV14	CASSQGSWPLHGYTF	TGTGCCAGCAGCCAAGGTAGCTGGCCCCTTCATGGCTACACCTTC
NA	NA	TRBJ2-4	TRBV19	CASSRARLTEKNIQYF	TGTGCCAGTAGTAGGGCTAGACTAACTGAAAAAAACATTCAGTACTTC
TRBD1	NA	TRBJ1-1	TRBV19	CASSKRGPAGGMNTEAFF	TGTGCCAGTAGTAAGCGCGGTCCGGCAGGGGGCATGAACACTGAAGCTTTCTTT
NA	NA	TRBJ1-5	TRBV30	CAWSVRAAGGNQPQHF	TGTGCCTGGAGTGTACGCGCGGCGGGGGGGAATCAGCCCCAGCATTTT
NA	NA	TRBJ2-3	TRBV7-9	CASSTGELADTQYF	TGTGCCAGCTCAACTGGGGAGCTAGCAGATACGCAGTATTTT
TRBD1	NA	TRBJ1-1	TRBV19	CASSMGGQGATEAFF	TGTGCCAGTAGTATGGGAGGACAGGGGGCGACTGAAGCTTTCTTT
TRBD2	few	TRBJ2-2	TRBV20-1	CSASLPRASGIGELFF	TGCAGTGCTAGTCTCCCTCGTGCGAGCGGGATCGGGGAGCTGTTTTTT
NA	NA	TRBJ1-5	TRBV15	CATSSDTAYSNQPQHF	TGTGCCACCAGCAGCGACACGGCCTATAGCAATCAGCCCCAGCATTTT
NA	few	TRBJ1-2	TRBV12-5	CASGNSTGYGYTF	TGTGCTAGTGGTAATTCTACAGGATATGGCTACACCTTC
NA	NA	TRBJ2-7	TRBV7-9	CASSLALYYEQYF	TGTGCCAGCAGCTTAGCGCTATACTACGAGCAGTACTTC
NA	few	TRBJ2-6	TRBV11-2	CASSSTTSGANVLTF	TGTGCCAGCAGCTCCACGACTTCTGGGGCCAACGTCCTGACTTTC
NA	NA	TRBJ1-2	TRBV19	CASSIGQTRPLYGYTF	TGTGCCAGTAGTATAGGACAGACACGGCCCCTCTATGGCTACACCTTC
NA	NA	TRBJ1-2	TRBV5-8	CASSLGTKNYGYTF	TGTGCCAGCAGCTTAGGGACAAAAAACTATGGCTACACCTTC
TRBD2	NA	TRBJ2-7	TRBV7-2	CASSPSSGRTPHEQYF	TGTGCCAGCAGCCCATCTAGCGGGAGAACCCCCCACGAGCAGTACTTC
NA	few	TRBJ1-2	TRBV5-8	CASSPWRGGDGYTF	TGTGCCAGCAGCCCTTGGAGGGGAGGTGATGGCTACACCTTC
NA	NA	TRBJ1-5	TRBV9	CASSVGEGRNQPQHF	TGTGCCAGCAGCGTAGGGGAGGGACGCAATCAGCCCCAGCATTTT
TRBD2	NA	TRBJ2-1	TRBV6-2/TRBV6-3	CASSLSSGPYNEQFF	TGTGCCAGCAGTCTTTCTAGCGGGCCCTACAATGAGCAGTTCTTC
NA	NA	TRBJ1-2	TRBV9	CASSVRHGGTLGYTF	TGTGCCAGCAGCGTCCGACACGGGGGTACGCTTGGCTACACCTTC
TRBD2	few	TRBJ2-7	TRBV4-1	CASSQGGTPTYEQYF	TGCGCCAGCAGCCAGGGGGGGACCCCGACCTACGAGCAGTACTTC
TRBD2	NA	TRBJ2-7	TRBV7-6	CASSLEGLAGNEIYEQYF	TGTGCCAGCAGCTTAGAAGGACTAGCGGGAAATGAGATCTACGAGCAGTACTTC
TRBD1	NA	TRBJ1-5	TRBV2	CASSATGGGNQPQHF	TGTGCCAGCAGTGCCACAGGGGGAGGCAATCAGCCCCAGCATTTT
TRBD1	many	TRBJ2-7	TRBV6-5	CASSRDRAYEQYF	TGTGCCAGCAGTCGAGACAGGGCCTACGAGCAGTACTTC
NA	NA	TRBJ2-1	TRBV20-1	CSASQGDNEQFF	TGCAGTGCCAGTCAGGGTGATAATGAGCAGTTCTTC
NA	NA	TRBJ1-4	TRBV5-5	CASVRGASTNEKLFF	TGTGCCAGCGTCCGGGGGGCCTCGACTAATGAAAAACTGTTTTTT
TRBD1	NA	TRBJ1-2	TRBV7-9	CASSPWTGADGYTF	TGTGCCAGCAGCCCGTGGACAGGGGCGGACGGCTACACCTTC
TRBD1	NA	TRBJ2-7	TRBV6-1	CASSERQGWSYEQYF	TGTGCCAGCAGTGAAAGACAGGGGTGGTCCTACGAGCAGTACTTC
TRBD1	NA	TRBJ1-1	TRBV12-3/TRBV12-4	CASTQTGIEAFF	TGTGCCAGCACCCAGACAGGGATTGAAGCTTTCTTT
NA	NA	TRBJ2-7	TRBV5-6	CASSFVQGTYEQYF	TGTGCCAGCAGCTTTGTCCAGGGCACCTACGAGCAGTACTTC
NA	NA	TRBJ2-4	TRBV6-1	CASSEALALAKNIQYF	TGTGCCAGCAGTGAAGCACTAGCCTTAGCCAAAAACATTCAGTACTTC
NA	NA	TRBJ1-6	TRBV5-1	CASSFGGGDSPLHF	TGCGCCAGCAGCTTCGGGGGTGGGGATTCACCCCTCCACTTT
TRBD1	NA	TRBJ2-7	TRBV24-1	CATSDGGTGFSYEQYF	TGTGCCACCAGTGATGGGGGGACAGGCTTTTCATACGAGCAGTACTTC
TRBD2	NA	TRBJ2-1	TRBV10-3	CAIRSAGGAYNEQFF	TGTGCCATCAGGTCAGCGGGGGGGGCCTACAATGAGCAGTTCTTC
NA	NA	TRBJ1-1	TRBV29-1	CSVEGLGARTEAFF	TGCAGCGTCGAGGGTCTGGGGGCGCGAACTGAAGCTTTCTTT
NA	NA	TRBJ2-7	TRBV6-5	CASGGHQNSYEQYF	TGTGCCAGCGGGGGACACCAAAACTCCTACGAGCAGTACTTC
TRBD1	NA	TRBJ1-3	TRBV7-8	CASSFGQGVNTIYF	TGTGCCAGCAGCTTTGGACAGGGGGTAAACACCATATATTTT
TRBD1	NA	TRBJ1-5	TRBV5-6	CASSAGQGGQPQHF	TGTGCCAGCAGCGCGGGACAGGGAGGTCAGCCCCAGCATTTT